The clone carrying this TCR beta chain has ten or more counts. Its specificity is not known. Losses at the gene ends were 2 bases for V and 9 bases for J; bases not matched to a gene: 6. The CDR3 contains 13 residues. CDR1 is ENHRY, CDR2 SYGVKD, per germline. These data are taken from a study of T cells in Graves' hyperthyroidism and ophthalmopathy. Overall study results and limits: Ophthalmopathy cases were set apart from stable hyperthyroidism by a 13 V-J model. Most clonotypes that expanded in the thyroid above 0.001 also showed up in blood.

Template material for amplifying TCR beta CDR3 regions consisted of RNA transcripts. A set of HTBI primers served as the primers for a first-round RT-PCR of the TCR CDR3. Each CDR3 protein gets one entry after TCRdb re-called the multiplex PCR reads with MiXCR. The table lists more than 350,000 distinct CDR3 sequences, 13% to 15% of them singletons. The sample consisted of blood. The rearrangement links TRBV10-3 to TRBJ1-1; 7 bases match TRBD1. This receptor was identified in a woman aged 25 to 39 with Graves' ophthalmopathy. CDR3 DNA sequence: TGTGCCATCAGTGAGCCGACAGGGTGGCAAGCTTTCTTT. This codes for CAISEPTGWQAFF.